The 27 T cell receptor beta chains below were found in one sample sequenced in a study of CD8+ T cells in alopecia areata (dated by TCRdb to about 2018). The sample's time point, from its label and the paper: more than three weeks on oral tofacitinib. Interpreted using the paper, the treatment or condition label stands for: oral pan-JAK inhibitor, 5-10 mg twice daily. Library preparation was by the immunoSEQ multiplex PCR assay. RNA was extracted from all samples and reverse transcribed into cDNA, which served as template for TCR sequencing. This immuneACCESS table, as held by TCRdb, lists in-frame sequences with V and J called but not all clones. Of the missing ones, under half trace to an unresolved V gene in checked studies; the others have no known cause. Counted in this sample were some 110,000 clones; about three fifths of them appeared once. The ten most abundant clones make up just under 30% of the sample.

The sequences come from CD8+ T cells sorted from blood, collected at week 4, from a patient treated with tofacitinib. Receptors were obtained from a human donor with alopecia areata.

This clone occurred a few times. Here the CDR3 reads CAWSSVDKKYF. CDR3 nucleotides: TGTGCCTGGAGTTCGGTGGACAAGAAGTACTTC. This sequence joins TRBV30 and TRBJ2-7; tentative D call: TRBD1 (5 bases). Germline V CDR1 and CDR2: GTSNPN, SVGIG (reference sequence). This CDR3 is built from 11 residues. V dropped 2 bases and J dropped 11 bases, with 13 bases sitting between them.

The chain joins TRBV29-1 to TRBJ1-1, with D uncertain. Germline V lookup: CDR1 SQVTM, CDR2 ANQGSEA. Trimming removed 4 bases at V and 8 bases at J, with 17 bases between. CDR3 size: 13 residues. CDR3 DNA: TGCAGCGTTGTGGAGGGTCTCGTAACCGAAGCTTTCTTT. This encodes CSVVEGLVTEAFF. The full variable domain, completed using reference TRBV29-1 and TRBJ1-1, is SAVISQKPSRDICQRGTSLTIQCQVDSQVTMMFWYRQQPGQSLTLIATANQGSEATYESGFVIDKFPISRPNLTFSTLTVSNMSPEDSSIYLCSVVEGLVTEAFFGQGTRLTVV.

CDR3 in amino acids: CASSFQGGLFPYEQYF. CDR3 sequence (DNA): TGTGCCAGCAGCTTTCAGGGGGGACTGTTCCCCTACGAGCAGTACTTC. The gene calls are TRBV7-9 and TRBJ2-7; D may be TRBD1 (7 bases). Looked up from germline, CDR1 is SEHNR and CDR2 is FQNEAQ (reference sequence). The V end lost 3 bases, the J end lost 2 bases, and 17 bases lay between the germline ends. The CDR3 consists of 16 residues.

The gene calls are TRBV13 and TRBJ1-1; D is uncertain. Trimming pared 5 bases from V and 1 base from J, leaving 11 bases between. Germline CDR1 and CDR2: PRHDT and FYEKMQ (reference sequence). The CDR3 consists of 14 residues. The CDR3 protein is CASSVTDENTEAFF. CDR3 nucleotides: TGTGCCAGCAGCGTCACAGATGAGAACACTGAAGCTTTCTTT.

This clone ranks as medium-sized. The chain joins TRBV5-6 to TRBJ1-4; D is undetermined. Trimming took 2 bases from V and 8 from J, leaving 16 bases between them. The length of the CDR3 is 15 residues. Germline CDR1 reads SGHDT; CDR2 reads YYEEEE. The CDR3 here is CASSFEGFGEEKLFF. As DNA, the CDR3 is TGTGCCAGCAGCTTTGAAGGGTTCGGCGAGGAAAAACTGTTTTTT. Variable domain in full (rest from reference TRBV5-6 and TRBJ1-4): DAGVTQSPTHLIKTRGQQVTLRCSPKSGHDTVSWYQQALGQGPQFIFQYYEEEERQRGNFPDRFSGHQFPNYSSELNVNALLLGDSALYLCASSFEGFGEEKLFFGSGTQLSVL.

V gene TRBV30 combines with J gene TRBJ1-2; D gene unclear. The germline V gene has CDR1 GTSNPN and CDR2 SVGIG (reference sequence). With 0 bases removed from V and 4 bases from J, the gap between germline ends came to 9 bases. The CDR3 loop spans 13 amino acids. CDR3 bases: TGTGCCTGGAGTGTTGAATTTCTCTATGGCTACACCTTC. This translates into CAWSVEFLYGYTF. Looking up the rest from reference TRBV30 and TRBJ1-2 gives the full variable domain: SQTIHQWPATLVQPVGSPLSLECTVEGTSNPNLYWYRQAAGRGLQLLFYSVGIGQISSEVPQNLSASRPQDRQFILSSKKLLLSDSGFYLCAWSVEFLYGYTFGSGTRLTVV.

This chain uses TRBV5-1 with TRBJ1-1, with a tentative D call TRBD1 (5 bases). Trimming pared 0 bases from V and 0 bases from J, leaving 6 bases between. Per germline, CDR1 SGHRS and CDR2 YFSETQ. CDR3 length: 14 residues. The CDR3 sequence: CASSLGQMNTEAFF. DNA for the CDR3: TGCGCCAGCAGCTTGGGACAGATGAACACTGAAGCTTTCTTT.

This chain uses TRBV7-2 with TRBJ2-7; a weak D match, TRBD1 (7 bases). With 3 bases removed from V and 2 bases from J, the gap between germline ends came to 11 bases. The germline V gene has CDR1 SGHTA and CDR2 FQGNSA. The CDR3 is 14 residues long. CDR3 sequence reads: CASSLDRTTYEQYF. CDR3 nucleotides: TGTGCCAGCAGCTTGGACAGGACTACCTACGAGCAGTACTTC.

The gene calls are TRBV12-5 and TRBJ2-7; perhaps TRBD1 as D (5 bases). Trimming removed 5 bases at V and 6 bases at J, with 17 bases between. The CDR3 contains 14 residues. CDR1 is LGHNT and CDR2 is FRNRAP in the germline V gene. The CDR3 region is CASGPPQGGGEQYF. The CDR3 DNA reads as TGTGCTAGTGGTCCCCCTCAGGGTGGTGGCGAGCAGTACTTC.

Only a few counts were recorded for this clone. The chain employs TRBV30 and TRBJ2-6, with no clear D. V shed 5 bases and J shed 8 bases, with 7 bases lying between them. Germline V lookup: CDR1 GTSNPN, CDR2 SVGIG (reference sequence). CDR3 size: 11 residues. The CDR3: CAWGVSNVLTF. The CDR3 coding sequence is TGTGCCTGGGGGGTATCCAACGTCCTGACTTTC.

This clone was recorded once. This chain links TRBV29-1 with TRBJ2-7; D not resolved. Trimming took off 6 bases at V and 1 base at J, with 13 bases between the two ends. This CDR3 is 13 amino acids long. CDR1 SQVTM and CDR2 ANQGSEA come from the germline V gene. Written as DNA, the CDR3 is TGCAGCGTGGACGTAAATGGGTCCTACGAGCAGTACTTC. It is translated as CSVDVNGSYEQYF.

This clone was detected only a few times. The chain carries TRBV7-9 and TRBJ1-1, with D possibly TRBD1 on 6 matching bases. The germline gives CDR1 SEHNR, CDR2 FQNEAQ (reference sequence). Between the trimmed V and J ends, which lost 8 bases and 3 bases, there was a span of 16 bases. The CDR3 runs to 14 residues. In DNA, the CDR3 is TGTGCCAGCGGGGGGCGCGTACCGGACACTGAAGCTTTCTTT. Translated, it gives CASGGRVPDTEAFF. The full variable domain, its missing parts supplied by reference TRBV7-9 and TRBJ1-1, is DTGVSQNPRHKITKRGQNVTFRCDPISEHNRLYWYRQTLGQGPEFLTYFQNEAQLEKSRLLSDRFSAERPKGSFSTLEIQRTEQGDSAMYLCASGGRVPDTEAFFGQGTRLTVV.

The V gene is TRBV7-8, the J gene TRBJ2-3, with TRBD1 matching 7 bases. The junction had 1 base not matched to a gene; V was cut back by 0 bases and J by 4 bases. The CDR3 extends over 14 amino acids. Looked up from germline, CDR1 is SGHVS and CDR2 is FQNEAQ. The DNA of the CDR3 is TGTGCCAGCAGCTTAGCTGACAGGGCAGATACGCAGTATTTT. Amino acid sequence: CASSLADRADTQYF.

On this clone: The missing conserved phenylalanine or tryptophan at the end of this CDR3 makes a read error likely. Because the CDR3's place on the DNA is in doubt, the DNA is left out and the CDR3 is given as listed by TCRdb. The gene calls are TRBV29-1 and TRBJ1-2. 11 amino acids form the CDR3, both terminal residues included. Germline CDR1 reads SQVTM; CDR2 reads ANQGSEA. CDR3 loop: CSVVIRGAGSI.

The gene calls are TRBV6-1 and TRBJ1-1, with a tentative D call TRBD1 (5 bases). There are 14 residues in the CDR3. The germline V and J ends were trimmed by 2 bases and 4 bases, with 11 bases remaining between them. Germline V gene sequence: CDR1 MNHNS, CDR2 SASEGT. The CDR3: CASSENLGGTEAFF. DNA for the CDR3: TGTGCCAGCAGTGAAAATTTGGGGGGCACTGAAGCTTTCTTT.

The gene calls are TRBV4-1 and TRBJ1-1, with no clear D. The length of the CDR3 is 12 residues. V was pared by 1 base and J by 9 bases, with 9 bases between. CDR1 is MGHRA, CDR2 YSYEKL, per germline. The CDR3 here is CASSQGQAQAFF. The CDR3 nucleotides are TGCGCCAGCAGCCAAGGGCAGGCTCAAGCTTTCTTT.

This chain links TRBV13 with TRBJ2-5; no clear D gene. V was shortened by 5 bases and J by 2 bases, with 12 bases between the two germline ends. Germline V lookup: CDR1 PRHDT, CDR2 FYEKMQ (reference sequence). CDR3 length: 14 amino acids. CDR3 bases: TGTGCCAGCAGCCAAAGACAATTACAAGAGACCCAGTACTTC. Its protein is CASSQRQLQETQYF.

V usage is TRBV13 and J usage is TRBJ2-5; a weak D match, TRBD1 (5 bases). There are 17 residues in the CDR3. V was cut by 4 bases and J by 4 bases, with 22 bases left in between. Germline V gene lookup returns CDR1 PRHDT and CDR2 FYEKMQ (reference sequence). DNA for the CDR3: TGTGCCAGCAGCTCAAGATCGGACATTTCTCCCCCAGAGACCCAGTACTTC. This encodes CASSSRSDISPPETQYF.

The J gene is TRBJ2-3, the V gene TRBV29-1; 7 nucleotides match TRBD1. The CDR3 extends over 14 amino acids. Germline values: CDR1 SQVTM, CDR2 ANQGSEA. V shed 7 bases, J shed 3 bases, and the junction held 10 bases outside the gene matches. CDR3 coding DNA: TGCAGCGCTCAGGACAGGAAAGAGACAGATACGCAGTATTTT. This encodes CSAQDRKETDTQYF.

The DNA for the CDR3 is TGCAGCGCTACACAGGGGGCGCTAAGTGGCTACACCTTC. This encodes CSATQGALSGYTF. The chain is built from TRBV29-1 and TRBJ1-2, with 9 positions matching TRBD1. The CDR3 contains 13 residues. Germline trimming cut 7 bases from V and 7 bases from J; bases unmatched to any gene: 10. Germline-derived CDR1 and CDR2 are SQVTM and ANQGSEA. Using reference TRBV29-1 and TRBJ1-2 for the parts outside the CDR3, the full variable domain is SAVISQKPSRDICQRGTSLTIQCQVDSQVTMMFWYRQQPGQSLTLIATANQGSEATYESGFVIDKFPISRPNLTFSTLTVSNMSPEDSSIYLCSATQGALSGYTFGSGTRLTVV.

The gene calls are TRBV9 and TRBJ2-5, with D possibly matching TRBD1 (5 bases). There are 13 residues in the CDR3. Germline V gene data show CDR1 as SGDLS and CDR2 as YYNGEE. Trimming took 0 bases from V and 5 from J, leaving 8 bases between them. The DNA of the CDR3 is TGTGCCAGCAGCGTAGCCCCAGGGGAGACCCAGTACTTC. It specifies CASSVAPGETQYF. Full variable domain (remainder filled in from reference TRBV9 and TRBJ2-5): DSGVTQTPKHLITATGQRVTLRCSPRSGDLSVYWYQQSLDQGLQFLIQYYNGEERAKGNILERFSAQQFPDLHSELNLSSLELGDSALYFCASSVAPGETQYFGPGTRLLVL.

The chain joins TRBV27 to TRBJ2-2; 8 bases match TRBD1. This CDR3 is 15 amino acids long. Germline V gene lookup returns CDR1 MNHEY and CDR2 SMNVEV (reference sequence). Trimming cost V 4 bases and J 7 bases; bases outside gene matches: 8. The CDR3 here is CASSWAGGRIGELFF. The DNA for the CDR3 is TGTGCCAGCAGTTGGGCAGGGGGCAGGATCGGGGAGCTGTTTTTT.

The chain joins TRBV30 to TRBJ2-3; 7 nucleotides line up with TRBD1. The CDR3 runs 14 residues. The V gene end was trimmed by 2 bases and the J gene end by 0 bases; junction bases not matched to a gene: 2. In germline, CDR1 is GTSNPN, CDR2 SVGIG (reference sequence). CDR3 sequence (DNA): TGTGCCTGGAGTTCACAGGGGAGCACAGATACGCAGTATTTT. It translates to CAWSSQGSTDTQYF.

CDR3 DNA sequence: TGTGCCAGCAGCTTAATGGGGGAAGCTTTCTTT. Residues: CASSLMGEAFF. V and J are TRBV13 and TRBJ1-1, with D unresolved. Trimming took 2 bases from V and 8 from J, leaving 6 bases between them. The CDR3 is 11 amino acids. Germline assignment: CDR1 PRHDT and CDR2 FYEKMQ (reference sequence).

The chain is built from TRBV29-1 and TRBJ2-2; no clear D. CDR3 size: 12 residues. V was cut by 0 bases and J by 6 bases, with 5 bases left in between. Germline CDR1 and CDR2: SQVTM and ANQGSEA. The CDR3 DNA reads TGCAGCGTTGAAGATCGAGCCGGGGAGCTGTTTTTT. Its translation: CSVEDRAGELFF.

Only a few counts were recorded for this clone. The chain has TRBV7-9 and TRBJ2-1; unclear D gene. Per the germline V gene, CDR1 is SEHNR and CDR2 is FQNEAQ (reference sequence). The V end was cut by 5 bases, the J end by 4 bases, with 15 bases between. The CDR3 has 15 residues. The CDR3 nucleotides are TGTGCCAGCAGCCAAGGACCCGGTGGGTACAATGAGCAGTTCTTC. It codes for CASSQGPGGYNEQFF. The complete variable domain, with remaining parts taken from reference TRBV7-9 and TRBJ2-1, reads DTGVSQNPRHKITKRGQNVTFRCDPISEHNRLYWYRQTLGQGPEFLTYFQNEAQLEKSRLLSDRFSAERPKGSFSTLEIQRTEQGDSAMYLCASSQGPGGYNEQFFGPGTRLTVL.

This clone has more than one count but fewer than ten. V usage is TRBV30 and J usage is TRBJ2-7; TRBD1 agrees at 7 bases. CDR1 and CDR2 from the germline V gene are GTSNPN and SVGIG (reference sequence). This CDR3 spans 14 amino acids. V was clipped by 2 bases and J by 5 bases; unmatched bases: 9. CDR3 residues: CAWSPDRVIHEQYF. In nucleotides, the CDR3 is TGTGCCTGGAGTCCAGACAGGGTAATCCACGAGCAGTACTTC.